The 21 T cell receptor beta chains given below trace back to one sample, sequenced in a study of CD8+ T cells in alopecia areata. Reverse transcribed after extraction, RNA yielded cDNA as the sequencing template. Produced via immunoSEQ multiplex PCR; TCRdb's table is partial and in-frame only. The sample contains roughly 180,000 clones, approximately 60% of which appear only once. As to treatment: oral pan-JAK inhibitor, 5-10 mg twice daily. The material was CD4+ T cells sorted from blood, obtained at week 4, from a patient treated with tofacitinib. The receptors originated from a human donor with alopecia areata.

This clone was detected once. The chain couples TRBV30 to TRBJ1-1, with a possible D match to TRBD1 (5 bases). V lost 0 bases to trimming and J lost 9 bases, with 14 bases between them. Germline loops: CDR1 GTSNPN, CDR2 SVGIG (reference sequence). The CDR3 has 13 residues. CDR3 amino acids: CAWSVPGRSQAFF. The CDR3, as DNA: TGTGCCTGGAGTGTACCAGGGCGGAGCCAAGCTTTCTTT. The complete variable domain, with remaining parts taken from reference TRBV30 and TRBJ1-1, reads SQTIHQWPATLVQPVGSPLSLECTVEGTSNPNLYWYRQAAGRGLQLLFYSVGIGQISSEVPQNLSASRPQDRQFILSSKKLLLSDSGFYLCAWSVPGRSQAFFGQGTRLTVV.

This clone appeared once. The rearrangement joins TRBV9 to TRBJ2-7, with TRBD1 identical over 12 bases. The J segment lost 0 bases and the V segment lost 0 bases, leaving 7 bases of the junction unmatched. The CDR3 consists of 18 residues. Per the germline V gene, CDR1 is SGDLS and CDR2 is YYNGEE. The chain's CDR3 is CASSVDSGQGASSYEQYF. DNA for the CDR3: TGTGCCAGCAGCGTAGATTCGGGACAGGGGGCCTCCTCCTACGAGCAGTACTTC.

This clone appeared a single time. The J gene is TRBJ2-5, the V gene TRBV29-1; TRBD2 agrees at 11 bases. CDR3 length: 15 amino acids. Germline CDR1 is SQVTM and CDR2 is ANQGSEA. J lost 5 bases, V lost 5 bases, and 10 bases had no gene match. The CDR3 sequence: CSVTIAGGALETQYF. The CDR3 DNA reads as TGCAGCGTTACAATAGCGGGGGGGGCCTTGGAGACCCAGTACTTC.

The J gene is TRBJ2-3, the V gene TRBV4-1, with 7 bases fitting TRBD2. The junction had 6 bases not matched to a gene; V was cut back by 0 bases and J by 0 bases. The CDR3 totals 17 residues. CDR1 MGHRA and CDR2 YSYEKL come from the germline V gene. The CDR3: CASSQDSWGGSTDTQYF. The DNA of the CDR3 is TGCGCCAGCAGCCAAGATTCGTGGGGGGGTAGCACAGATACGCAGTATTTT.

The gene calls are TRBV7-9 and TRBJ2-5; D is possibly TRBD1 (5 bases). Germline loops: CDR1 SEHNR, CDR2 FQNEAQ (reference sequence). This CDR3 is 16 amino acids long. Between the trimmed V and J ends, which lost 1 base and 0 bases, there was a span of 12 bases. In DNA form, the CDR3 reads TGTGCCAGCAGCTTAGGCGTAGGGGCCTACCAAGAGACCCAGTACTTC. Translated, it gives CASSLGVGAYQETQYF.

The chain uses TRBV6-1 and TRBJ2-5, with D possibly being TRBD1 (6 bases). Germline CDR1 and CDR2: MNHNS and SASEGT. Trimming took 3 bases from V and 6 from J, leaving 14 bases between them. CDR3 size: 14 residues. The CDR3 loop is CASSEKARGKTQYF. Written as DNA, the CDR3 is TGTGCCAGCAGTGAGAAGGCCAGGGGAAAGACCCAGTACTTC.

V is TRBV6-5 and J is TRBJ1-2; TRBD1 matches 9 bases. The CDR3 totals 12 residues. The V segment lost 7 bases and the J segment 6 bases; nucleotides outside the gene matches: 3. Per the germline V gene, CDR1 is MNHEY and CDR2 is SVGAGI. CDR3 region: CASTRQGDGYTF. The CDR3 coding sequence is TGTGCCAGCACCCGACAGGGGGATGGCTACACCTTC.

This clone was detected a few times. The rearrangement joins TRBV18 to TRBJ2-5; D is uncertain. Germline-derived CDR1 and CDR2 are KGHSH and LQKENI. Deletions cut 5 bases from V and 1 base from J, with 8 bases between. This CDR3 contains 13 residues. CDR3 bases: TGTGCCAGCTCATCGGGCGTCCAAGAGACCCAGTACTTC. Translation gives CASSSGVQETQYF.

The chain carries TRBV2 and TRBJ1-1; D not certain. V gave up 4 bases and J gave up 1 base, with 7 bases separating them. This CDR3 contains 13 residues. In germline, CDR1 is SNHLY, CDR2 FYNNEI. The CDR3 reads CASSAAPNTEAFF. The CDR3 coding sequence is TGTGCCAGCAGTGCGGCCCCGAACACTGAAGCTTTCTTT.

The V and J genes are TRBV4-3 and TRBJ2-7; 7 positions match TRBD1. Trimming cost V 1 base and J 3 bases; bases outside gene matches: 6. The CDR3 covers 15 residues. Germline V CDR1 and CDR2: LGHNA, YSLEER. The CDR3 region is CASSQAARGIYEQYF. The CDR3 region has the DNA TGCGCCAGCAGCCAAGCCGCCAGGGGGATCTACGAGCAGTACTTC.

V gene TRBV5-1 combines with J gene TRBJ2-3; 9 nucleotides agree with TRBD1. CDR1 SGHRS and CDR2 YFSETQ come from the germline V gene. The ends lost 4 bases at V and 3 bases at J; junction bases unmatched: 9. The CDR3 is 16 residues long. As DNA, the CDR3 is TGCGCCAGCAGCAAGTCCGGGACAGGGACAACAGATACGCAGTATTTT. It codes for CASSKSGTGTTDTQYF.

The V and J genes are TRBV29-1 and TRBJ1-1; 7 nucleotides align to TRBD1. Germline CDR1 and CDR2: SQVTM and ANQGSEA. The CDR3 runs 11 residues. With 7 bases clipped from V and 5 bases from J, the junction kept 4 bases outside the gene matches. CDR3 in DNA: TGCAGCGGGAGGGGGCGGACTGAAGCTTTCTTT. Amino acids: CSGRGRTEAFF. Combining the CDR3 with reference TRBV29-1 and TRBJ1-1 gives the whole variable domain SAVISQKPSRDICQRGTSLTIQCQVDSQVTMMFWYRQQPGQSLTLIATANQGSEATYESGFVIDKFPISRPNLTFSTLTVSNMSPEDSSIYLCSGRGRTEAFFGQGTRLTVV.

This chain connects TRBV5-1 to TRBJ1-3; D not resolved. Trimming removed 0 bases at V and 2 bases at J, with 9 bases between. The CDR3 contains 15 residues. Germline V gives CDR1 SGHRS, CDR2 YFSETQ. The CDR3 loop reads CASSLAETTGNTIYF. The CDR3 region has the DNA TGCGCCAGCAGCTTGGCAGAGACCACTGGAAACACCATATATTTT.

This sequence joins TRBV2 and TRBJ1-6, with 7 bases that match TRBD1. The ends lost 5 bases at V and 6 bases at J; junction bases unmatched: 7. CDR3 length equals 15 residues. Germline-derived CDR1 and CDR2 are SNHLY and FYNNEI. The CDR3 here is CASSKPHRGNSPLHF. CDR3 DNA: TGTGCCAGCAGTAAGCCTCACAGGGGTAATTCACCCCTCCACTTT. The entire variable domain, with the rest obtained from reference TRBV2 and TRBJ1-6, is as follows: EPEVTQTPSHQVTQMGQEVILRCVPISNHLYFYWYRQILGQKVEFLVSFYNNEISEKSEIFDDQFSVERPDGSNFTLKIRSTKLEDSAMYFCASSKPHRGNSPLHFGNGTRLTVT.

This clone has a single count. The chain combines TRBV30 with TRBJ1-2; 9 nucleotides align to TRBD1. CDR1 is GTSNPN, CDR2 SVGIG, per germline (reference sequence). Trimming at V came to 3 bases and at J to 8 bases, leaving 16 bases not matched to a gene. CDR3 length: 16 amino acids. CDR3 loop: CAWSAQTGGAPGGYTF. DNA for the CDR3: TGTGCCTGGAGCGCCCAAACAGGGGGCGCACCGGGGGGCTACACCTTC.

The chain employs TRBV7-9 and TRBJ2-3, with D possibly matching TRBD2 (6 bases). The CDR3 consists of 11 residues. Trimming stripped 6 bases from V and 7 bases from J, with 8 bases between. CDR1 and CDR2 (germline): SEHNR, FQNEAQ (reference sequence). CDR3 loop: CASRRGNTQYF. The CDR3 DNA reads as TGTGCCAGCAGACGGGGGAATACGCAGTATTTT.

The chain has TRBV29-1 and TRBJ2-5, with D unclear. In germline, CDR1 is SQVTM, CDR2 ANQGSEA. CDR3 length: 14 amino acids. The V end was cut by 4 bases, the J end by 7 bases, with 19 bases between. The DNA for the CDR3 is TGCAGCGTTGGCGTGACCGATCGACGCGGGACCCAGTACTTC. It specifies CSVGVTDRRGTQYF.

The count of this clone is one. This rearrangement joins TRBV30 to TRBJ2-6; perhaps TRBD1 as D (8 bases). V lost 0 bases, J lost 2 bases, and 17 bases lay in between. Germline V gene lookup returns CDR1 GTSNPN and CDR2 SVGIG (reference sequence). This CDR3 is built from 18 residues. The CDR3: CAWSVRNRGGTGANVLTF. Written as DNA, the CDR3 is TGTGCCTGGAGTGTTAGGAACAGGGGGGGGACTGGGGCCAACGTCCTGACTTTC.

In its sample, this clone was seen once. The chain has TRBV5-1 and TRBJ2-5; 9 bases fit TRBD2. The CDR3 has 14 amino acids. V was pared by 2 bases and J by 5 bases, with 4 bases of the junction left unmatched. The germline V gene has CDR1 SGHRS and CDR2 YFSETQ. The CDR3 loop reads CASSLRLADETQYF. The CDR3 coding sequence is TGCGCCAGCAGCTTAAGACTAGCGGACGAGACCCAGTACTTC.

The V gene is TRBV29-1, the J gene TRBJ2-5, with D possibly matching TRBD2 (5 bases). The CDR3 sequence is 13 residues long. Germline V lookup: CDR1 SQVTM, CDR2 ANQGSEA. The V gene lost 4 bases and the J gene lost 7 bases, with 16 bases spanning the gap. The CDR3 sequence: CSVGAEARGTQYF. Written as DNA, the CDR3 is TGCAGCGTTGGGGCCGAGGCTCGGGGGACCCAGTACTTC.

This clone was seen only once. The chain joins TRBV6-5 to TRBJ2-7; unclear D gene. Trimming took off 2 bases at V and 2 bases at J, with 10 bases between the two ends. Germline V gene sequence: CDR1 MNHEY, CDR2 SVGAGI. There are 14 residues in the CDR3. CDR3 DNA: TGTGCCAGCAGTTACCGGCCTCCGCCCTACGAGCAGTACTTC. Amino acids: CASSYRPPPYEQYF.